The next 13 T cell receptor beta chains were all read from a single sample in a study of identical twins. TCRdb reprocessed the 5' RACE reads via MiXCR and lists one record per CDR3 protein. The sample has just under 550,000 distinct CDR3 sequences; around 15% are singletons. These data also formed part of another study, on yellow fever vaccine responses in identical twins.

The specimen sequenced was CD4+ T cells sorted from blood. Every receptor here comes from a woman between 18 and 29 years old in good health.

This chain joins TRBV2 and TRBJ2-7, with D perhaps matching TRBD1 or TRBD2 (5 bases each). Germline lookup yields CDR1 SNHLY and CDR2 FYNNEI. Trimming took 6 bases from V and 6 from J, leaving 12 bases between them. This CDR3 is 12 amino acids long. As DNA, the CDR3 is TGTGCCAGCAGAGAGTCCGGGACCGAGCAGTACGTC. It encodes CASRESGTEQYV.

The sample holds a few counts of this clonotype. CDR3 nucleotides: TGTGCCATCAGTGAGGGACTTGTTGAAGCTTTCTTT. Amino acid sequence: CAISEGLVEAFF. The chain combines TRBV10-3 with TRBJ1-1; D gene ambiguous. Trimming shortened V by 2 bases and J by 7 bases, and 8 bases separated the two germline ends. In germline, CDR1 is ENHRY, CDR2 SYGVKD. The CDR3 has 12 amino acids.

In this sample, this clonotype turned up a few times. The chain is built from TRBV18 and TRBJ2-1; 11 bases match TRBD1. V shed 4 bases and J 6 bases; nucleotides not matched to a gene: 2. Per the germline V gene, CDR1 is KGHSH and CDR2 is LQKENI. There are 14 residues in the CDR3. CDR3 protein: CASSRGTGGNEQFF. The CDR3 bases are TGTGCCAGCTCACGAGGGACAGGGGGCAATGAGCAGTTCTTC. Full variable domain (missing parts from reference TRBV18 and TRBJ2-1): NAGVMQNPRHLVRRRGQEARLRCSPMKGHSHVYWYRQLPEEGLKFMVYLQKENIIDESGMPKERFSAEFPKEGPSILRIQQVVRGDSAAYFCASSRGTGGNEQFFGPGTRLTVL.

The CDR3 sequence is CASSAGKRTGETQYF. Written as DNA, the CDR3 is TGCGCCAGCAGCGCTGGGAAAAGAACGGGGGAGACCCAGTACTTC. The rearrangement links TRBV4-1 to TRBJ2-5; TRBD2 might be the D (5 bases). This CDR3 contains 15 residues. V was trimmed by 5 bases and J by 5 bases, leaving 18 bases between them. Germline assignment: CDR1 MGHRA and CDR2 YSYEKL.

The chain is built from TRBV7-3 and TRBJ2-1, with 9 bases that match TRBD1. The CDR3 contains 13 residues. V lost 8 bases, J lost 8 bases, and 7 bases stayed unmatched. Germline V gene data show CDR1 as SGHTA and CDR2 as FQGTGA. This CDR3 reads CASGGQGFDEQFF. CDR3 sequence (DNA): TGTGCCAGCGGTGGACAGGGGTTCGATGAGCAGTTCTTC.

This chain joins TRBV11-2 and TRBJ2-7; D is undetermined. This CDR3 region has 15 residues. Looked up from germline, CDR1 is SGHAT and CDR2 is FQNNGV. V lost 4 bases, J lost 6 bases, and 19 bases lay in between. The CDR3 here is CASSSLDPRSSEQYV. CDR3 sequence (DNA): TGTGCCAGCAGCTCCTTGGACCCCCGTTCTTCCGAGCAGTACGTC.

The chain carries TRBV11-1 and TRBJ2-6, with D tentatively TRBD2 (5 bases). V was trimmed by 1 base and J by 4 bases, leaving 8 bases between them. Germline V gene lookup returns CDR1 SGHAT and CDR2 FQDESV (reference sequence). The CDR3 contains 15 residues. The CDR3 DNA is TGTGCCAGCAGCTTAGGGGGAGTCGGGGCCAACGTCCTGACTTTC. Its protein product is CASSLGGVGANVLTF.

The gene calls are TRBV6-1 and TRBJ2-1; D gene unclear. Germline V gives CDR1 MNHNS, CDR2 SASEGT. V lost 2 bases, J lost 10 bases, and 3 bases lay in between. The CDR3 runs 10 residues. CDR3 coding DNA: TGTGCCAGCAGTGAAACCGAGCAGTTCTTC. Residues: CASSETEQFF.

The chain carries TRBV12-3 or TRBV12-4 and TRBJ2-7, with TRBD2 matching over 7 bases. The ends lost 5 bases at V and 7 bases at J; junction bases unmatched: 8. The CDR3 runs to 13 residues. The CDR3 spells CASSTIAGREQYF. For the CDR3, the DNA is TGTGCCAGCAGTACCATAGCGGGCAGGGAGCAGTACTTC.

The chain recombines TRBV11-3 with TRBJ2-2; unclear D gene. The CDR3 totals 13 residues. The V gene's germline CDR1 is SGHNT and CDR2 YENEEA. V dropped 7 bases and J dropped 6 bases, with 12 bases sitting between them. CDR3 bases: TGTGCCAGCACCTACTGGACCGCCGGGGAGCTGTTTTTT. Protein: CASTYWTAGELFF. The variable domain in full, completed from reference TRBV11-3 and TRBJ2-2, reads EAGVVQSPRYKIIEKKQPVAFWCNPISGHNTLYWYLQNLGQGPELLIRYENEEAVDDSQLPKDRFSAERLKGVDSTLKIQPAELGDSAVYLCASTYWTAGELFFGEGSRLTVL.

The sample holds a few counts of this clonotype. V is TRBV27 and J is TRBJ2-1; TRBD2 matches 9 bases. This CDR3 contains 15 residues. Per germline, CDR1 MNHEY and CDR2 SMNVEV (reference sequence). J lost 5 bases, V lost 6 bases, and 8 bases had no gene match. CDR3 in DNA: TGTGCCAGCAGACTCCCTAGCGGGAACCACAATGAGCAGTTCTTC. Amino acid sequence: CASRLPSGNHNEQFF.

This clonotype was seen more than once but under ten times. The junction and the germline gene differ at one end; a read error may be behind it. The CDR3 DNA follows: TGCAGCGTTTTGGACAGGGAGGATGGCTGCACCTTC. Encoded protein: CSVLDREDGCTF. This sequence joins TRBV29-1 and TRBJ1-2, with 8 positions matching TRBD1. Germline CDR1 reads SQVTM; CDR2 reads ANQGSEA. The length of the CDR3 is 12 residues.

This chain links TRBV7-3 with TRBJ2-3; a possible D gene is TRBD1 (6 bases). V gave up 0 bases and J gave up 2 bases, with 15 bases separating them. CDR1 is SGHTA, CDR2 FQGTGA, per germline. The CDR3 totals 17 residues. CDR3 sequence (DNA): TGTGCCAGCAGCTTAACGAGTTCACAGGGATTCACAGATACGCAGTATTTT. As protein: CASSLTSSQGFTDTQYF.